The sequence of this TCR beta chain was determined in a study of blood T cell repertoires in COVID-19. Background on the study: T cells, B-cell-depleted T cells, or PBMCs provided the cDNA or gDNA that served as material.

This CDR3 spans 13 amino acids. Germline loops: CDR1 MNHEY, CDR2 SMNVEV (reference sequence). J lost 6 bases, V lost 6 bases, and 4 bases had no gene match. Data came from immunoSEQ multiplex PCR; TCRdb stores just in-frame clones and leaves some out. The repertoire consists of some 200,000 clones, with 86% occurring once and the leading ten covering 0.6% to 0.9%. The V and J genes are TRBV27 and TRBJ2-2; 7 bases line up with TRBD1. The sample consisted of peripheral blood. The TCR was taken from a woman aged 70-85 years with acute or convalescent COVID-19. The CDR3 DNA sequence: TGTGCCAGCAGCAGGGGGACAGCCGGGGAGCTGTTTTTT. Its translation: CASSRGTAGELFF.